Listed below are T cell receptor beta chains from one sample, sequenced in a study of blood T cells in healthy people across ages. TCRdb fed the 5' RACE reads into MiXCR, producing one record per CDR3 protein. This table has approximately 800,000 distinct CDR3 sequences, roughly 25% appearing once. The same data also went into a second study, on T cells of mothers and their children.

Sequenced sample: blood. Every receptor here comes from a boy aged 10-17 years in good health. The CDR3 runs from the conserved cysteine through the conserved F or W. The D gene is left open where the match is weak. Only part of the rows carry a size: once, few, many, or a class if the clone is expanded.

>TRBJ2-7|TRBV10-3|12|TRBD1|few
TGTGCCTCGGGACAGGGACCCTACGAGCAGTACTTC
CASGQGPYEQYF
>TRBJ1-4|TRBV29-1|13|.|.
TGCAGCGTTGCAAATACATGGGGTGAAAAACTGTTTTTT
CSVANTWGEKLFF
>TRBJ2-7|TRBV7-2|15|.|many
TGTGCCAGCAGCGCATTTTTAGGAAGCGGCTACGAGCAGTACTTC
CASSAFLGSGYEQYF
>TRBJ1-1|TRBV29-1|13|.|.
TGCAGCGTCAGCTACAGGGAGGGGACTGAAGCTTTCTTT
CSVSYREGTEAFF
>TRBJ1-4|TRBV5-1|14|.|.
TGCGCCAGCAGCAAACAGACAGGTGACGAAAAACTGTTTTTT
CASSKQTGDEKLFF
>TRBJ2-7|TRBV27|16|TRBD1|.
TGTGCCAGCAGCCATAACCGGGACAGGATCTCTTACGAGCAGTACTTC
CASSHNRDRISYEQYF
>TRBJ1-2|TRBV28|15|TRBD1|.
TGTGCCAGCAGTGAATGGGACAGCCTTAACTATGGCTACACCTTC
CASSEWDSLNYGYTF
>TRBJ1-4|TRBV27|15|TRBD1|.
TGTGCCAGCAGCCAGGGACAGGGTTGGGGTGAAAAACTGTTTTTT
CASSQGQGWGEKLFF
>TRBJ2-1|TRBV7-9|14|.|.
TGTGCCAGCAGCTTAGGGGCAGGGGTCCATGAGCAGTTCTTC
CASSLGAGVHEQFF
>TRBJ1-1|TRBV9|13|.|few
TGTGCCAGCAGCGTAAGTATGAACACTGAAGCTTTCTTT
CASSVSMNTEAFF
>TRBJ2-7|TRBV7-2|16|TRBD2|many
TGTGCCAGCAGCATCTCCGGACTAGCGGGAGCCTACGAGCAGTACTTC
CASSISGLAGAYEQYF
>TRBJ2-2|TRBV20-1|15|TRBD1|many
TGCAGTGCTGCAGCACAGGGGGCGAACACCGGGGAGCTGTTTTTT
CSAAAQGANTGELFF
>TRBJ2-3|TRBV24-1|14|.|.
TGTGCCACCAGTCTAGGGGGAAGCACAGATACGCAGTATTTT
CATSLGGSTDTQYF
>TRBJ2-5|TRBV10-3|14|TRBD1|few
TGTGCCATCAGTGAAAGACAGGGGCAAGAGACCCAGTACTTC
CAISERQGQETQYF
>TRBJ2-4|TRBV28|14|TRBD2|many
TGTGCCAGCAGTCCTAGCGGGAGGGAAAACATTCAGTACTTC
CASSPSGRENIQYF
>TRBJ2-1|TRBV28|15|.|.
TGTGCCAGCAGTCAAGGACTAGGGGGATACAATGAGCAGTTCTTC
CASSQGLGGYNEQFF
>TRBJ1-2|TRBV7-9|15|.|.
TGTGCCAGCAGCTCAGGACTAAAAGATAACTATGGCTACACCTTC
CASSSGLKDNYGYTF
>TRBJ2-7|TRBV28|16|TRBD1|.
TGTGCCAGCAGTTTCGCTCCGGGACAGGGACCTGACGAGCAGTACTTC
CASSFAPGQGPDEQYF
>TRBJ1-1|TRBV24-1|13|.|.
TGTGCCACCAGTGATGGGCCAGGCACTGAAGCTTTCTTT
CATSDGPGTEAFF
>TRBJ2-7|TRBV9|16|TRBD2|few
TGTGCCAGCAGCCGCCGGGACTACCTATCGGTCTACGAGCAGTACTTC
CASSRRDYLSVYEQYF
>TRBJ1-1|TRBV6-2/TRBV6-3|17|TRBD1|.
TGTGCCAGCAGTTACGATGATATGTCACAGGGGAGGACTGAAGCTTTCTTT
CASSYDDMSQGRTEAFF
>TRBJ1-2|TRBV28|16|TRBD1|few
TGTGCCAGCAGTTTACCCCGGGACAGGACGAACTATGGCTACACCTTC
CASSLPRDRTNYGYTF
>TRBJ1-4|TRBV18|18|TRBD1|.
TGTGCCAGCTCACCACGGAGGACAGGGGGCGAAACTAATGAAAAACTGTTTTTT
CASSPRRTGGETNEKLFF
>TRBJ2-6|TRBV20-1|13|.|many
TGCAGTGCGTGGGGCTCTGGGGCCAACGTCCTGACTTTC
CSAWGSGANVLTF
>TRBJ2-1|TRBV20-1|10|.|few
TGCAGTGCTCCTCAAGCGAAGCAGTTCTTC
CSAPQAKQFF
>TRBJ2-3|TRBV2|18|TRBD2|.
TGTGCCAGCCGCCACGCACTTGTCGGGGGGGGTAGCACAGATACGCAGTATTTT
CASRHALVGGGSTDTQYF
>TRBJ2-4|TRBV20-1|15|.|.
TGCAGTGCTAGGGGTACACGTATGGCCAAAAACATTCAGTACTTC
CSARGTRMAKNIQYF
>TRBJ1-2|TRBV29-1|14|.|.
TGCAGCGTTGAAGAGGAGCGGGAAGGGTATGGCTACACCTTC
CSVEEEREGYGYTF